Reported below is one T cell receptor beta chain. Its antigen is still unknown. The entry originates in a study of siplizumab effects on memory and regulatory T cells. Study conclusions and caveats: Siplizumab significantly lowered the alloreactive sequences that could be traced to unstimulated CD4+ memory cells. Phenotypic classification as naive or memory proved unattainable for roughly 75-96% of proliferating CD4+ or CD8+ clones. Tracing alloreactive clones into unstimulated subsets worked for only a minor fraction of them.

Per the germline V gene, CDR1 is LNHDA and CDR2 is SQIVND (reference sequence). Trimming cost V 3 bases and J 3 bases, with 6 bases left between them. This CDR3 has 13 residues. The data were produced by immunoSEQ multiplex PCR, yet TCRdb's version contains in-frame clones alone and is incomplete. The table records some 100,000 clones, 93% of them present only once. This rearrangement joins TRBV19 to TRBJ2-1; D possibly matches TRBD1 or TRBD2 (5 bases each). This clonotype was sampled from a human donor in good health. The sample consisted of CD8+ T cells sorted from blood. CDR3 residues: CASSMGVYNEQFF. Written as DNA, the CDR3 is TGTGCCAGTAGTATGGGGGTCTACAATGAGCAGTTCTTC.